This is a list of T cell receptor beta chains from one sample in a study of blood T cell repertoires in COVID-19. The assay was immunoSEQ multiplex PCR, and TCRdb's table has in-frame clones only and misses some. Of about 400,000 clones listed, 86% were seen once; the top ten hold roughly 7.2%. Sequencing was done on a sample of peripheral blood. The receptors originated from a woman in her sixties or seventies with COVID-19, enrolled during active disease. The CDR3 runs from the conserved cysteine through the conserved F or W. Each record gives: V gene, clone size, J gene, D gene, CDR3 protein, CDR3 DNA. D genes are given only for firm matches. For some rows the clone size is stated as once, few or many, or as a class when expanded; others skip it.

v_gene: TRBV19; abundance: -; j_gene: TRBJ2-7; d_gene: -; CDR3aa: CASSIPGYYEQYF; CDR3nt: TGTGCCAGTAGTATCCCAGGGTACTACGAGCAGTACTTC
v_gene: TRBV30; abundance: -; j_gene: TRBJ2-5; d_gene: -; CDR3aa: CAWSRSLGGEETQYF; CDR3nt: TGTGCCTGGAGTCGATCCCTGGGCGGGGAAGAGACCCAGTACTTC
v_gene: TRBV7-6; abundance: -; j_gene: TRBJ2-2; d_gene: -; CDR3aa: CASSLGRGTGELFF; CDR3nt: TGTGCCAGCAGCTTAGGGAGGGGCACCGGGGAGCTGTTTTTT
v_gene: TRBV2; abundance: -; j_gene: TRBJ1-1; d_gene: TRBD1; CDR3aa: CASTEDRGDTEAFF; CDR3nt: TGTGCCAGCACTGAGGACAGGGGGGACACTGAAGCTTTCTTT
v_gene: TRBV19; abundance: -; j_gene: TRBJ2-7; d_gene: TRBD1; CDR3aa: CATEGQGPSYEQYF; CDR3nt: TGTGCCACCGAGGGACAGGGGCCGTCCTACGAGCAGTACTTC
v_gene: TRBV4-3; abundance: -; j_gene: TRBJ2-3; d_gene: TRBD2; CDR3aa: CASSQQPGLQSTDTQYF; CDR3nt: TGCGCCAGCAGCCAGCAACCGGGACTACAAAGCACAGATACGCAGTATTTT
v_gene: TRBV29-1; abundance: -; j_gene: TRBJ2-5; d_gene: -; CDR3aa: CSVAGTLGETQYF; CDR3nt: TGCAGCGTAGCAGGGACATTAGGGGAGACCCAGTACTTC
v_gene: TRBV30; abundance: -; j_gene: TRBJ2-7; d_gene: -; CDR3aa: CAWSVRGAPYEQYF; CDR3nt: TGTGCCTGGAGTGTCAGGGGGGCACCCTACGAGCAGTACTTC
v_gene: TRBV20-1; abundance: -; j_gene: TRBJ2-3; d_gene: TRBD2; CDR3aa: CSASTLAGVGTDTQYF; CDR3nt: TGCAGTGCTAGTACCCTAGCGGGGGTCGGCACAGATACGCAGTATTTT
v_gene: TRBV5-1; abundance: -; j_gene: TRBJ2-2; d_gene: TRBD2; CDR3aa: CASIAGETGELFF; CDR3nt: TGCGCCAGCATAGCGGGGGAGACCGGGGAGCTGTTTTTT
v_gene: TRBV9; abundance: -; j_gene: TRBJ1-2; d_gene: TRBD1; CDR3aa: CASSVLGQGIYGYTF; CDR3nt: TGTGCCAGCAGCGTCCTGGGACAGGGCATCTATGGCTACACCTTC
v_gene: TRBV5-4; abundance: -; j_gene: TRBJ2-1; d_gene: -; CDR3aa: CASSHQRGGIPSYNEQFF; CDR3nt: TGTGCCAGCAGTCACCAGAGGGGGGGGATTCCCTCCTACAATGAGCAGTTCTTC
v_gene: TRBV5-6; abundance: -; j_gene: TRBJ1-5; d_gene: -; CDR3aa: CASSRGTSNNQPQHF; CDR3nt: TGTGCCAGCAGCAGGGGGACGAGTAACAATCAGCCCCAGCATTTT
v_gene: TRBV4-1; abundance: once; j_gene: TRBJ1-2; d_gene: TRBD1; CDR3aa: CASSQGSGTGEGYTF; CDR3nt: TGCGCCAGCAGCCAAGGATCCGGGACAGGGGAGGGCTACACCTTC
v_gene: TRBV12-3/TRBV12-4; abundance: -; j_gene: TRBJ2-3; d_gene: -; CDR3aa: CASSSPPYTQYF; CDR3nt: TGTGCCAGCAGTTCTCCCCCCTATACGCAGTATTTT
v_gene: TRBV9; abundance: -; j_gene: TRBJ2-5; d_gene: TRBD2; CDR3aa: CASSASTGTSAGETQYF; CDR3nt: TGTGCCAGCAGCGCCAGTACCGGGACTAGCGCTGGGGAGACCCAGTACTTC
v_gene: TRBV4-3; abundance: -; j_gene: TRBJ1-2; d_gene: TRBD1; CDR3aa: CASSQRDRDSNYGYTF; CDR3nt: TGCGCCAGCAGCCAACGCGACAGGGACTCTAACTATGGCTACACCTTC
v_gene: TRBV19; abundance: -; j_gene: TRBJ1-4; d_gene: TRBD1; CDR3aa: CASSINRGEKLFF; CDR3nt: TGTGCCAGTAGTATTAACAGGGGGGAAAAACTGTTTTTT
v_gene: TRBV18; abundance: -; j_gene: TRBJ2-5; d_gene: -; CDR3aa: CASSSDSQETQYF; CDR3nt: TGTGCCAGCTCATCGGACAGTCAAGAGACCCAGTACTTC
v_gene: TRBV5-6; abundance: -; j_gene: TRBJ2-7; d_gene: TRBD1; CDR3aa: CASSLVRRDRGPYEQYF; CDR3nt: TGTGCCAGCAGCTTGGTCCGCCGGGACAGGGGGCCCTACGAGCAGTACTTC
v_gene: TRBV7-8; abundance: -; j_gene: TRBJ1-3; d_gene: -; CDR3aa: CASSFIGIAGNTIYF; CDR3nt: TGTGCCAGCAGCTTTATCGGGATTGCAGGAAACACCATATATTTT
v_gene: TRBV6-6; abundance: once; j_gene: TRBJ2-7; d_gene: TRBD1; CDR3aa: CATRTGGAYEQYF; CDR3nt: TGTGCCACCCGGACAGGGGGAGCCTACGAGCAGTACTTC
v_gene: TRBV9; abundance: -; j_gene: TRBJ2-7; d_gene: TRBD2; CDR3aa: CASSVAPMTSGGYEQYF; CDR3nt: TGTGCCAGCAGCGTAGCCCCAATGACTAGCGGGGGCTACGAGCAGTACTTC
v_gene: TRBV5-1; abundance: -; j_gene: TRBJ2-5; d_gene: -; CDR3aa: CASSPTGGETQYF; CDR3nt: TGCGCCAGCAGCCCGACAGGTGGCGAGACCCAGTACTTC
v_gene: TRBV4-3; abundance: -; j_gene: TRBJ2-4; d_gene: -; CDR3aa: CASSQEFGGILAKNIQYF; CDR3nt: TGCGCCAGCAGCCAAGAATTCGGGGGTATCCTAGCCAAAAACATTCAGTACTTC
v_gene: TRBV12-3/TRBV12-4; abundance: once; j_gene: TRBJ1-4; d_gene: -; CDR3aa: CASTLGGKLFF; CDR3nt: TGTGCCAGCACCTTGGGGGGAAAACTGTTTTTT
v_gene: TRBV2; abundance: many; j_gene: TRBJ1-1; d_gene: -; CDR3aa: CASTLQVNTEAFF; CDR3nt: TGTGCCAGCACTCTCCAGGTGAACACTGAAGCTTTCTTT
v_gene: TRBV4-2; abundance: -; j_gene: TRBJ1-1; d_gene: -; CDR3aa: CASSQGAFNTEAFF; CDR3nt: TGTGCCAGCAGCCAGGGGGCGTTCAACACTGAAGCTTTCTTT
v_gene: TRBV10-3; abundance: -; j_gene: TRBJ1-5; d_gene: -; CDR3aa: CAISESVGNQPQHF; CDR3nt: TGTGCCATCAGTGAGTCTGTAGGCAATCAGCCCCAGCATTTT
v_gene: TRBV30; abundance: few; j_gene: TRBJ1-2; d_gene: -; CDR3aa: CAWSVTDYGYTF; CDR3nt: TGTGCCTGGAGTGTCACAGACTATGGCTACACCTTC
v_gene: TRBV9; abundance: -; j_gene: TRBJ1-6; d_gene: -; CDR3aa: CASSVGAGNSPLHF; CDR3nt: TGTGCCAGCAGCGTAGGGGCGGGCAATTCACCCCTCCACTTT
v_gene: TRBV7-9; abundance: -; j_gene: TRBJ1-5; d_gene: TRBD1; CDR3aa: CASSLQGDQPQHF; CDR3nt: TGTGCCAGCAGCCTTCAGGGGGACCAGCCCCAGCATTTT
v_gene: TRBV11-2; abundance: -; j_gene: TRBJ2-3; d_gene: TRBD1; CDR3aa: CASSIGQGWADTQYF; CDR3nt: TGTGCCAGCAGCATCGGACAGGGGTGGGCAGATACGCAGTATTTT
v_gene: TRBV29-1; abundance: -; j_gene: TRBJ1-2; d_gene: TRBD1; CDR3aa: CSMMTGGPANYGYTF; CDR3nt: TGCAGCATGATGACAGGGGGTCCAGCTAACTATGGCTACACCTTC
v_gene: TRBV18; abundance: -; j_gene: TRBJ2-7; d_gene: TRBD1; CDR3aa: CASSTGQGTYEQYF; CDR3nt: TGTGCCAGCTCGACGGGACAGGGAACCTACGAGCAGTACTTC
v_gene: TRBV6-4; abundance: -; j_gene: TRBJ2-1; d_gene: TRBD2; CDR3aa: CASSAGGTVAEQFF; CDR3nt: TGTGCCAGCAGTGCGGGGGGAACCGTGGCTGAGCAGTTCTTC
v_gene: TRBV7-8; abundance: -; j_gene: TRBJ2-5; d_gene: -; CDR3aa: CASSLPRISSGETQYF; CDR3nt: TGTGCCAGCAGCTTACCGCGAATTAGTTCTGGAGAGACCCAGTACTTC
v_gene: TRBV6-5; abundance: -; j_gene: TRBJ1-2; d_gene: -; CDR3aa: CASRWGNYGYTF; CDR3nt: TGTGCCAGCAGATGGGGCAACTATGGCTACACCTTC
v_gene: TRBV27; abundance: -; j_gene: TRBJ2-2; d_gene: TRBD1; CDR3aa: CASRLADRDTGELFF; CDR3nt: TGTGCCAGCAGGCTTGCAGACAGGGACACCGGGGAGCTGTTTTTT
v_gene: TRBV19; abundance: -; j_gene: TRBJ1-2; d_gene: TRBD1; CDR3aa: CASRVSRDSVYGYTF; CDR3nt: TGTGCCAGTAGAGTATCTCGGGACAGCGTATATGGCTACACCTTC
v_gene: TRBV2; abundance: -; j_gene: TRBJ1-6; d_gene: -; CDR3aa: CASRPGSYNSPLHF; CDR3nt: TGTGCCAGCCGGCCGGGCTCCTATAATTCACCCCTCCACTTT
v_gene: TRBV9; abundance: -; j_gene: TRBJ2-7; d_gene: TRBD1; CDR3aa: CASTSGTGLHEQYF; CDR3nt: TGTGCCAGCACCTCCGGGACAGGGTTACACGAGCAGTACTTC
v_gene: TRBV18; abundance: few; j_gene: TRBJ2-2; d_gene: -; CDR3aa: CASSPPSDRELFF; CDR3nt: TGTGCCAGCTCACCCCCGAGCGATAGGGAGCTGTTTTTT
v_gene: TRBV7-2; abundance: -; j_gene: TRBJ2-1; d_gene: TRBD2; CDR3aa: CASSLLAGFGRGEQFF; CDR3nt: TGTGCCAGCAGCTTACTAGCGGGGTTCGGCCGGGGTGAGCAGTTCTTC
v_gene: TRBV3-1/TRBV3-2; abundance: -; j_gene: TRBJ1-1; d_gene: -; CDR3aa: CARSGSGYLMNTEAFF; CDR3nt: TGTGCCAGATCCGGCTCAGGATACCTTATGAACACTGAAGCTTTCTTT
v_gene: TRBV19; abundance: once; j_gene: TRBJ1-4; d_gene: TRBD1; CDR3aa: CASTDRGEKLFF; CDR3nt: TGTGCCAGTACAGACAGGGGTGAAAAACTGTTTTTT
v_gene: TRBV5-1; abundance: -; j_gene: TRBJ1-1; d_gene: -; CDR3aa: CASSFIVNTEAFF; CDR3nt: TGCGCCAGCAGCTTTATTGTGAACACTGAAGCTTTCTTT
v_gene: TRBV19; abundance: -; j_gene: TRBJ1-6; d_gene: TRBD1; CDR3aa: CASQTGIGASPLHF; CDR3nt: TGTGCCAGTCAGACAGGGATCGGGGCTTCACCCCTCCACTTT
v_gene: TRBV3-1/TRBV3-2; abundance: -; j_gene: TRBJ2-5; d_gene: TRBD2; CDR3aa: CASSHLAGGQETQYF; CDR3nt: TGTGCCAGCAGCCATCTAGCGGGGGGGCAAGAGACCCAGTACTTC
v_gene: TRBV7-6; abundance: -; j_gene: TRBJ2-5; d_gene: -; CDR3aa: CASSLGWGQIQETQYF; CDR3nt: TGTGCCAGCAGCTTAGGTTGGGGACAAATCCAAGAGACCCAGTACTTC
v_gene: TRBV9; abundance: -; j_gene: TRBJ2-2; d_gene: -; CDR3aa: CASSVQGIGELFF; CDR3nt: TGTGCCAGCAGCGTACAGGGGATCGGGGAGCTGTTTTTT
v_gene: TRBV5-1; abundance: -; j_gene: TRBJ2-1; d_gene: -; CDR3aa: CASSLGDNEQFF; CDR3nt: TGCGCCAGCAGCTTAGGAGACAATGAGCAGTTCTTC
v_gene: TRBV18; abundance: -; j_gene: TRBJ1-1; d_gene: -; CDR3aa: CASSPDEGSTEAFF; CDR3nt: TGTGCCAGCTCACCCGACGAAGGGAGCACTGAAGCTTTCTTT
v_gene: TRBV27; abundance: -; j_gene: TRBJ2-7; d_gene: -; CDR3aa: CASSGFGTEPYEQYF; CDR3nt: TGTGCCAGCAGTGGGTTCGGAACGGAGCCCTACGAGCAGTACTTC
v_gene: TRBV3-1/TRBV3-2; abundance: -; j_gene: TRBJ2-1; d_gene: TRBD2; CDR3aa: CASSQDGGAQNEQFF; CDR3nt: TGTGCCAGCAGCCAAGACGGGGGGGCTCAAAATGAGCAGTTCTTC